One and the same sample provided the 26 T cell receptor beta chains below, sequenced in a study of regulatory T cells in long-lasting Graves disease. Time point reported: newly diagnosed GD, antithyroid drugs for less than 3 months. RNA extracted from PBMCs served as the sequencing template. Arm-PCR of CDR3 regions and iRepertoire HTBI primers were the basis on which TCR beta libraries were built. TCRdb re-analysed the multiplex PCR reads in MiXCR, keeping a single row per CDR3 protein. The repertoire consists of around 450,000 distinct CDR3 sequences, with around 14% occurring once and the leading ten covering 16%. These same records also appear under a second study, on T cells in Graves' hyperthyroidism and ophthalmopathy.

Sequenced material: peripheral blood mononuclear cells (PBMCs), taken at new diagnosis, from a patient treated with antithyroid drugs. The receptor set was obtained from a woman aged 25 to 39 with Graves disease.

This clonotype was seen a handful of times. J is TRBJ1-5 and V is TRBV3-1; TRBD1 might be the D (6 bases). Germline CDR1 reads LGHDT; CDR2 reads YNNKEL (reference sequence). Trimming removed 5 bases at V and 5 bases at J, with 13 bases between. CDR3 length equals 14 residues. In DNA form, the CDR3 reads TGTGCCAGCAGCTTAAGAGGGGGGTATCAGCCCCAGCATTTT. Residues: CASSLRGGYQPQHF.

To note about this clonotype: A read error may be the cause here, since a much bigger clone is one base away. The chain recombines TRBV12-3 or TRBV12-4 with TRBJ1-5; D ambiguous. V was trimmed by 8 bases and J by 2 bases, leaving 10 bases between them. This CDR3 has 13 amino acids. CDR3 DNA: TGTGCCAGCGGAGCTGGGTGCAATCAGCCCCAGCATTTT. Translating gives CASGAGCNQPQHF.

This clonotype has a handful of counts. This rearrangement joins TRBV20-1 to TRBJ2-7; unclear D gene. The V end lost 4 bases, the J end lost 3 bases, and 7 bases lay between the germline ends. The CDR3 contains 11 residues. Germline CDR1 DFQATT, CDR2 SNEGSKA (reference sequence). The CDR3 bases are TGCAGTGCTACCAACATCTACGAGCAGTACTTC. Protein: CSATNIYEQYF.

The CDR3 bases are TGTGCCAGCAGTGACCAGCTAGCGGGAGGCCTTCGTGAGCAGTTCTTC. Amino acids: CASSDQLAGGLREQFF. The chain recombines TRBV25-1 with TRBJ2-1; 11 nucleotides match TRBD2. Trimming removed 3 bases from V and 9 bases from J; junction bases left unmatched: 10. CDR3 length: 16 amino acids. Germline-derived CDR1 and CDR2 are MGHDK and SYGVNS.

The V gene is TRBV5-5, the J gene TRBJ1-1, with D perhaps matching TRBD1 (5 bases). This CDR3 region has 14 residues. Between the trimmed V and J ends, which lost 6 bases and 3 bases, there was a span of 15 bases. Germline assignment: CDR1 SGHKS and CDR2 YYEKEE (reference sequence). CDR3: CASIQAEGDTEAFF. The DNA for the CDR3 is TGTGCCAGCATACAGGCAGAAGGGGACACTGAAGCTTTCTTT.

In regard to this clonotype: With a much larger clone just one base away, this may be a read error. The rearrangement uses TRBV30 and TRBJ2-3, with 12 bases identical to TRBD1. This CDR3 has 16 amino acids. The germline V gene encodes CDR1 GTSNPN and CDR2 SVGIG (reference sequence). With V trimmed by 3 bases and J by 2 bases, 6 bases remained unmatched. CDR3 sequence (DNA): TGTGCCTGGAGCCGGGGACAGGGGGCTTCCACAGATACGCAGTATTTT. Translating it yields CAWSRGQGASTDTQYF.

This clonotype was counted at least ten times. The V and J genes are TRBV20-1 and TRBJ2-3; tentative D call: TRBD2 (6 bases). Germline loops: CDR1 DFQATT, CDR2 SNEGSKA (reference sequence). Between the trimmed V and J ends, which lost 1 base and 3 bases, there was a span of 14 bases. The CDR3 loop spans 15 amino acids. CDR3 sequence: CSARGGSGLTDTQYF. CDR3 nucleotides: TGCAGTGCTAGAGGGGGGTCGGGACTTACAGATACGCAGTATTTT.

J is TRBJ2-2 and V is TRBV24-1; D possibly corresponds to TRBD1 (6 bases). V was trimmed by 0 bases and J by 3 bases, leaving 10 bases between them. This CDR3 is built from 16 residues. CDR1 is KGHDR, CDR2 SFDVKD, per germline. The chain's CDR3 is CATSDLGRGDTGELFF. The CDR3 DNA sequence: TGTGCCACCAGTGATTTGGGCAGGGGAGACACCGGGGAGCTGTTTTTT.

The genes are TRBV7-3 and TRBJ2-5; 7 bases fit TRBD1. V lost 4 bases, J lost 1 base, and 6 bases stayed unmatched. Germline V gives CDR1 SGHTA, CDR2 FQGTGA. CDR3 length: 15 amino acids. The CDR3: CASSSRGSGQETQYF. The CDR3 bases are TGTGCCAGCAGCTCCAGGGGGTCCGGCCAAGAGACCCAGTACTTC.

This clonotype has a handful of counts. The rearrangement uses TRBV20-1 and TRBJ1-5, with D uncertain. V was trimmed by 2 bases and J by 0 bases, leaving 11 bases between them. The CDR3 length is 15 residues. The germline CDR1 and CDR2 sequences are DFQATT and SNEGSKA (reference sequence). DNA of the CDR3: TGCAGTGCTAGATTTTCGGGTTATAGCAATCAGCCCCAGCATTTT. This encodes CSARFSGYSNQPQHF.

This clonotype has more than one count but fewer than ten. DNA of the CDR3: TGCAGTGCTAGAGATCGGTCACTAGCGGGAGGAATGATATGGGAGACCCAGTACTTC. It codes for CSARDRSLAGGMIWETQYF. The chain joins TRBV20-1 to TRBJ2-5; 12 nucleotides match TRBD2. The CDR3 extends over 19 amino acids. Germline CDR1 reads DFQATT; CDR2 reads SNEGSKA (reference sequence). The ends lost 0 bases at V and 5 bases at J; junction bases unmatched: 16.

This clonotype was picked up a small number of times. The chain is built from TRBV20-1 and TRBJ1-5; weak D call: TRBD1 (5 bases). Germline CDR1 is DFQATT and CDR2 is SNEGSKA (reference sequence). V was shortened by 6 bases and J by 4 bases, with 10 bases between the two germline ends. The CDR3 has 12 amino acids. Here the CDR3 reads CSAEKGNQPQHF. The CDR3 DNA is TGCAGTGCCGAGAAGGGGAATCAGCCCCAGCATTTT.

Many counts were recorded for this clonotype. J is TRBJ1-1 and V is TRBV3-1; no reliable D call. CDR1 LGHDT and CDR2 YNNKEL come from the germline V gene (reference sequence). V lost 5 bases to trimming and J lost 4 bases, with 14 bases between them. The CDR3 covers 14 residues. CDR3 sequence (DNA): TGTGCCAGCAGCAAGCGGGAGGCGGGCACTGAAGCTTTCTTT. It encodes CASSKREAGTEAFF.

This clonotype was recorded at least ten times. CDR3 amino acids: CASSFFYEQYF. CDR3 nucleotides: TGTGCCAGCAGTTTCTTCTACGAGCAGTACTTC. The chain carries TRBV11-2 and TRBJ2-7; no definite D call. The CDR3 runs to 11 residues. Germline CDR1 reads SGHAT; CDR2 reads FQNNGV. V was shortened by 6 bases and J by 3 bases, with 6 bases between the two germline ends.

This clonotype was picked up a small number of times. This chain links TRBV29-1 with TRBJ1-1; D perhaps matches TRBD1 (5 bases). The germline V and J ends were trimmed by 2 bases and 7 bases, with 8 bases remaining between them. The germline V gene encodes CDR1 SQVTM and CDR2 ANQGSEA. The CDR3 length is 11 residues. CDR3: CSVETGGEAFF. The CDR3 nucleotides are TGCAGCGTTGAAACGGGGGGTGAAGCTTTCTTT.

In this sample, this clonotype turned up a few times. The rearrangement joins TRBV5-8 to TRBJ2-3; 7 bases agree with TRBD1. CDR3 length: 16 residues. V gave up 4 bases and J gave up 3 bases; unmatched junction bases: 11. Germline V gene sequence: CDR1 SGHTS, CDR2 YDEGEE. CDR3 DNA: TGTGCCAGCAGCCCCGGGACAGATACCTTAACAGATACGCAGTATTTT. It specifies CASSPGTDTLTDTQYF. Combining the CDR3 with reference TRBV5-8 and TRBJ2-3 gives the whole variable domain EAGVTQSPTHLIKTRGQQATLRCSPISGHTSVYWYQQALGLGLQFLLWYDEGEERNRGNFPPRFSGRQFPNYSSELNVNALELEDSALYLCASSPGTDTLTDTQYFGPGTRLTVL.

There are many counts of this clonotype. V usage is TRBV27 and J usage is TRBJ2-1; 11 nucleotides align to TRBD2. Germline loops: CDR1 MNHEY, CDR2 SMNVEV (reference sequence). The V segment lost 4 bases and the J segment 12 bases; nucleotides outside the gene matches: 11. This CDR3 is 15 amino acids long. CDR3 in DNA: TGTGCCAGCAGTTCCCTAGCGGGAGGTCTCCGAGTGCAGTTCTTC. Protein: CASSSLAGGLRVQFF.

This clonotype was counted many times. This sequence joins TRBV5-1 and TRBJ2-7; D gene ambiguous. The CDR3 is made up of 14 amino acids. In germline, CDR1 is SGHRS, CDR2 YFSETQ. The V end lost 4 bases, the J end lost 3 bases, and 14 bases lay between the germline ends. CDR3 protein: CASSLVDSLYEQYF. For the CDR3, the DNA is TGCGCCAGCAGCCTGGTTGATTCCCTCTACGAGCAGTACTTC.

The chain is built from TRBV20-1 and TRBJ2-1; TRBD2 aligns across 11 bases. The ends lost 0 bases at V and 9 bases at J; junction bases unmatched: 13. Germline V gives CDR1 DFQATT, CDR2 SNEGSKA (reference sequence). CDR3 size: 17 residues. CDR3 DNA sequence: TGCAGTGCTAGAGATCTAGAACTAGCGGGAGCCCCGGGTGAGCAGTTCTTC. Translated: CSARDLELAGAPGEQFF.

In its sample, this clonotype was seen many times. The rearrangement uses TRBV12-3 or TRBV12-4 and TRBJ1-6; D is possibly TRBD1 (6 bases). This CDR3 spans 18 amino acids. V lost 5 bases, J lost 0 bases, and 17 bases lay in between. Here the CDR3 reads CASSRQQGSGSYNSPLHF. DNA for the CDR3: TGTGCCAGCAGTCGTCAACAGGGATCGGGCTCCTATAATTCACCCCTCCACTTT.

This clonotype was seen many times. The V call is TRBV6-5, the J call TRBJ2-3; 8 bases line up with TRBD2. CDR3 length: 18 residues. CDR1 is MNHEY and CDR2 is SVGAGI in the germline V gene. V was pared by 2 bases and J by 2 bases, with 12 bases of the junction left unmatched. Here the CDR3 DNA reads TGTGCCAGCAGTTACAAGGGGCCACTAGCGGTTATCACAGATACGCAGTATTTT. Its protein is CASSYKGPLAVITDTQYF.

This clonotype came up a few times. The chain uses TRBV25-1 and TRBJ1-2; D not certain. The CDR3 covers 13 residues. Trimming cost V 3 bases and J 4 bases, with 9 bases left between them. Germline V CDR1 and CDR2: MGHDK, SYGVNS. CDR3 in DNA: TGTGCCAGCAGTGAGCCCGGGAGCTATGGCTACACCTTC. It specifies CASSEPGSYGYTF.

This clonotype was seen more than once but under ten times. This chain links TRBV7-3 with TRBJ2-6; D ambiguous. The CDR3 covers 17 residues. Per the germline V gene, CDR1 is SGHTA and CDR2 is FQGTGA. Trimming removed 0 bases from V and 1 base from J, with 10 bases in between. DNA for the CDR3: TGTGCCAGCAGCTTAACGGCTTTGCGGTCTGGGGCCAACGTCCTGACTTTC. It is translated as CASSLTALRSGANVLTF.

This clonotype was seen at least ten times. V is TRBV28 and J is TRBJ2-5; D is possibly TRBD2 (5 bases). Germline V gene sequence: CDR1 MDHEN, CDR2 SYDVKM. This CDR3 has 15 residues. Trimming left V 4 bases short and J 5 bases short, with 17 bases between. The CDR3 loop reads CASSSPGPSGETQYF. For the CDR3, the DNA is TGTGCCAGCAGTTCACCCGGGCCCAGCGGCGAGACCCAGTACTTC.

V usage is TRBV4-2 and J usage is TRBJ2-4, with 7 bases identical to TRBD1. V was pared by 0 bases and J by 4 bases, with 3 bases of the junction left unmatched. The CDR3 runs 15 residues. Germline CDR1 LGHNA, CDR2 YNFKEQ. The CDR3 is CASSQDWDSKNIQYF. The CDR3, as DNA: TGTGCCAGCAGCCAAGATTGGGACAGTAAAAACATTCAGTACTTC.

V gene TRBV3-1 combines with J gene TRBJ1-4; the D is unclear. CDR1 and CDR2 (germline): LGHDT, YNNKEL (reference sequence). CDR3 size: 17 residues. Trimming removed 6 bases at V and 0 bases at J, with 17 bases between. This CDR3 is CASSLRLGVPTNEKLFF. The CDR3, as DNA: TGTGCCAGCAGTCTTCGCCTGGGAGTCCCAACTAATGAAAAACTGTTTTTT.